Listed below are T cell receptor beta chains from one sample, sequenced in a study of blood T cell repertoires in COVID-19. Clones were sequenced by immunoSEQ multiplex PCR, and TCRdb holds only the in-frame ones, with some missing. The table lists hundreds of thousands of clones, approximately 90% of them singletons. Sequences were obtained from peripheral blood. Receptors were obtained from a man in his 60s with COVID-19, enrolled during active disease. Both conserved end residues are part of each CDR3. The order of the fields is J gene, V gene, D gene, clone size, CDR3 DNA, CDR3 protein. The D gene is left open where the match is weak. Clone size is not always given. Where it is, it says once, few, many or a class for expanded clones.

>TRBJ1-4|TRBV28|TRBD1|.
TGTGCCAGCAGTTTTATAGGGGGCACTAATGAAAAACTGTTTTTT
CASSFIGGTNEKLFF
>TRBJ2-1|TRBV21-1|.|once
TGTGCCAGCAGCAAATTAAGCGGTTGGGGTGGGCAGTTCTTC
CASSKLSGWGGQFF
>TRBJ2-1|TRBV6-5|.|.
TGTGCCAGCAGTTACTCAGCGCGGCGTGAGCAGTTCTTC
CASSYSARREQFF
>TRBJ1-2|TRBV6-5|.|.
TGTGCCAGCAGTAGCGGCGGGGCGATCAATGGCTACACCTTC
CASSSGGAINGYTF
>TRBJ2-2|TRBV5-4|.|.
TGTGCCAGCAGCTTGGTGCAGGGGAACACCGGGGAGCTGTTTTTT
CASSLVQGNTGELFF
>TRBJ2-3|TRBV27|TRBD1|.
TGTGCCAGCAGTAGACAGGGTACGCAGTATTTT
CASSRQGTQYF
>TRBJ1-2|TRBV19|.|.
TGTGCCAGTAGTATTAGGGGCGAAACGGCGCGAGGCTACACCTTC
CASSIRGETARGYTF
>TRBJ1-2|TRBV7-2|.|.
TGTGCCAGCAGCCCGTTTACCGGGACAGGCTACACCTTC
CASSPFTGTGYTF
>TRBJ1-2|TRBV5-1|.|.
TGCGCCAGCAGCCACCTCGGGAGGGTAGAGGGCTACACCTTC
CASSHLGRVEGYTF
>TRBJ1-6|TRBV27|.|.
TGTGCCAGCAGTTTACTAGGCCCTCCCTCGGCTAATTCACCCCTCCACTTT
CASSLLGPPSANSPLHF
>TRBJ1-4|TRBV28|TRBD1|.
TGTGCCAGCAGGTCTACAGGGGGCGAATATGAAAAACTGTTTTTT
CASRSTGGEYEKLFF
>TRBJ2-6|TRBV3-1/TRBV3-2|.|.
TGTGCCAGCAGCTCTAGCTCTGGGGCCAACGTCCTGACTTTC
CASSSSSGANVLTF
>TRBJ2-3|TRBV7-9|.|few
TGTGCCAGCAGCCCTCGCTTGCGCGCCCCTAGCACAGATACGCAGTATTTT
CASSPRLRAPSTDTQYF
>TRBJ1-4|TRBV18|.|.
TGTGCCAGCTCCCTCAGGGGCACTAATGAAAAACTGTTTTTT
CASSLRGTNEKLFF
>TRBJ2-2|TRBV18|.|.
TGTGCCAGCTCACCACTGGACAGCAGACCCCGCACCGGGGAGCTGTTTTTT
CASSPLDSRPRTGELFF
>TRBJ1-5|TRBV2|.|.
TGTGCCAGCAGGAAGGAGGTTTATAGCAATCAGCCCCAGCATTTT
CASRKEVYSNQPQHF
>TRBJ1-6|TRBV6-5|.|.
TGTGCCAGCAGTTACTCGTGGGAGGGAAATTCACCCCTCCACTTT
CASSYSWEGNSPLHF
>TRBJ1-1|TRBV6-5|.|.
TGTGCCAGCAGGGGAACAGGGTTCACTGAAGCTTTCTTT
CASRGTGFTEAFF
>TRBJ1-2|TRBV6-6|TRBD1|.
TGTGCCAGCAGTTACTCGCGCGGGAGGGGGCACTATGGCTACACCTTC
CASSYSRGRGHYGYTF
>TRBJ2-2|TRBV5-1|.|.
TGCGCCAGCAGCTTGTATGGCCGCTCGAACACCGGGGAGCTGTTTTTT
CASSLYGRSNTGELFF
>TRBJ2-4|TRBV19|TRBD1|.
TGTGCCACCGACGCCCGGGGACAGGGCAATAAAAACATTCAGTACTTC
CATDARGQGNKNIQYF
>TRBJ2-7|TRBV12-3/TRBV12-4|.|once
TGTGCCAGCAGTTCGGGACTTCCTTACGAGCAGTACTTC
CASSSGLPYEQYF
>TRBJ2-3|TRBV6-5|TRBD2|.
TGTGCCAGCAGTCTAACTAGCGTTCCCACAGATACGCAGTATTTT
CASSLTSVPTDTQYF
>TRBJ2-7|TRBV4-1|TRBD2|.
TGCGCCAGCAGCCAAGAGGGGAGGGCCCGGGGAGGTGAGCAGTACTTC
CASSQEGRARGGEQYF
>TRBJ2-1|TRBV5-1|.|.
TGCGCCAGCAGGAAGGCCGGGACACCCTCCTACAATGAGCAGTTCTTC
CASRKAGTPSYNEQFF
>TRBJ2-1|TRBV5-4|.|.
TGTGCCAGCAGCCAGGTAGGGGACTCCTACAATGAGCAGTTCTTC
CASSQVGDSYNEQFF
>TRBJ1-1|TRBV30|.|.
TGTGCCTGGACCGGACTCGGGAACACTGAAGCTTTCTTT
CAWTGLGNTEAFF
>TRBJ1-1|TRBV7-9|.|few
TGTGCCAGCAGCTTAGGCGTCGAGACAGCGAACACTGAAGCTTTCTTT
CASSLGVETANTEAFF
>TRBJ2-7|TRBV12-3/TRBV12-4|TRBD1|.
TGTGCCAGCAGCACAGGGGTCTCCTACGAGCAGTACTTC
CASSTGVSYEQYF
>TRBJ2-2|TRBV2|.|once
TGTGCCAGTTCCCCAAGTGCCGCGGGCACCGGGGAGCTGTTTTTT
CASSPSAAGTGELFF
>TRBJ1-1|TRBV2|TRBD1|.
TGTGCCAGCAGTGATCAGGGGGCGGTAACTGAAGCTTTCTTT
CASSDQGAVTEAFF
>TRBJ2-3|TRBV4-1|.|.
TGCGCCAGCAGCCCCGGGACTTATACGCAGTATTTT
CASSPGTYTQYF
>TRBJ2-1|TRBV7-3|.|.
TGTGCCAGCAGCCCAGACGGAGTTATGGAGCAGTTCTTC
CASSPDGVMEQFF
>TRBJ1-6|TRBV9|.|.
TGTGCCAGCAGCGTAGTCCCCGCGAATTCACCCCTCCACTTT
CASSVVPANSPLHF
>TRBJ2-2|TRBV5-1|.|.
TGCGCCAGCAGCTTGAATGGCGGATCTAACACCGGGGAGCTGTTTTTT
CASSLNGGSNTGELFF
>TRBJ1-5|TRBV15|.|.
TGTGCCACCAGCAGTTCCCCGGGGGGCTGGAATCAGCCCCAGCATTTT
CATSSSPGGWNQPQHF
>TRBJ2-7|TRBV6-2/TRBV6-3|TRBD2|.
TGTGCCAGCAGTAACGGGGGGACTCAGTACTTC
CASSNGGTQYF
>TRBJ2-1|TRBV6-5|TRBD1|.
TGTGCCAGCATTTTCGGACAGGGGGCGCGGAATGAGCAGTTCTTC
CASIFGQGARNEQFF
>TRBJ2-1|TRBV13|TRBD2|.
TGTGCCAGCAGATCCGGACTAGCGGGAGGTCACAATGAGCAGTTCTTC
CASRSGLAGGHNEQFF